Sequencing of this T cell receptor (beta chain) was carried out in a study of graft-versus-host responses after intestinal transplantation. About this clone: Its antigen remains unknown.

Produced via immunoSEQ multiplex PCR; TCRdb's table is partial and in-frame only. Of about 120,000 clones in the sample, 80% to 95% were seen once. The starting material was unstimulated CD4+ T cells sorted from spleen or lymph node cells, obtained before intestinal transplant. The source of this sequence is a human donor who received an intestinal transplant.

Here the CDR3 DNA reads TGTGCCAGCAGCCCCCAAGCTAGCGGGTACACAGATACGCAGTATTTT. Amino acids: CASSPQASGYTDTQYF. The rearrangement uses TRBV5-4 and TRBJ2-3; 8 bases agree with TRBD2. The V segment lost 4 bases and the J segment 2 bases; nucleotides outside the gene matches: 9. Per germline, CDR1 SGHNT and CDR2 YYREEE (reference sequence). CDR3 length equals 16 residues. The whole variable domain, remainder taken from reference TRBV5-4 and TRBJ2-3, is ETGVTQSPTHLIKTRGQQVTLRCSSQSGHNTVSWYQQALGQGPQFIFQYYREEENGRGNFPPRFSGLQFPNYSSELNVNALELDDSALYLCASSPQASGYTDTQYFGPGTRLTVL.